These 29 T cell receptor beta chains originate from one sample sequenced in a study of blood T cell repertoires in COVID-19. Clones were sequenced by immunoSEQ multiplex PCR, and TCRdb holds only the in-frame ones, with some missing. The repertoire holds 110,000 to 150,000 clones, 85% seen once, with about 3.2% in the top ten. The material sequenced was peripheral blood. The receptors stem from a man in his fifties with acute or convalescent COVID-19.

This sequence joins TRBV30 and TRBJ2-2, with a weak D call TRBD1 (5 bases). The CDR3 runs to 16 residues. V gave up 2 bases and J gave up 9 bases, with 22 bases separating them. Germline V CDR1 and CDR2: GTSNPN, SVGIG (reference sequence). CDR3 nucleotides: TGTGCCTGGAGTATATACGTGGCAGGGAATAGTAGGGAGCTGTTTTTT. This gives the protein CAWSIYVAGNSRELFF.

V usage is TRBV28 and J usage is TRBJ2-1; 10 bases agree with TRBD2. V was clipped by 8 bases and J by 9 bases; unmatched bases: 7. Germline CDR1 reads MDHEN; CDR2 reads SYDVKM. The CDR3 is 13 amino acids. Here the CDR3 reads CASLRSGRAEQFF. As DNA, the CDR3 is TGTGCCAGCCTACGGAGCGGGAGGGCTGAGCAGTTCTTC.

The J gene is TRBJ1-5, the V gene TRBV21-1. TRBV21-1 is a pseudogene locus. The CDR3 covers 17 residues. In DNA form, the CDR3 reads TGTGCCAGCAGCAAAGGGCGAGGTGTTGAAAACAATCAGCCCCAGCATTTT. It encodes CASSKGRGVENNQPQHF.

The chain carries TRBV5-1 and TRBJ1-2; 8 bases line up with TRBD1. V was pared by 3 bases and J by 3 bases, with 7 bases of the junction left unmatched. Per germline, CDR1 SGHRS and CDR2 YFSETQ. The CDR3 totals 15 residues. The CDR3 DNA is TGCGCCAGCAGCTCGACAGGGGAGTCCTACTATGGCTACACCTTC. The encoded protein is CASSSTGESYYGYTF.

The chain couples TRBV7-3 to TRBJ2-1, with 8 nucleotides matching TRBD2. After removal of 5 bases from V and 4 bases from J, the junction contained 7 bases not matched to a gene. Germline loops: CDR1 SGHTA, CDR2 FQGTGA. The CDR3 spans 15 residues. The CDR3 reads CASSPSGGRYNEQFF. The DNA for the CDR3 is TGTGCCAGCAGCCCCAGCGGGGGCCGGTACAATGAGCAGTTCTTC.

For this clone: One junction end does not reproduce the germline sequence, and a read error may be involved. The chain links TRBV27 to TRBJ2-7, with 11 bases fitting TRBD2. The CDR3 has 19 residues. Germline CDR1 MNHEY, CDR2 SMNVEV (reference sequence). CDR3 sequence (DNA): TGTGCCAGCAGTCTATCCCATCCGGGACTAGCGGCCCACTCCTACGAGCAGTACTTC. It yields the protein CASSLSHPGLAAHSYEQYF.

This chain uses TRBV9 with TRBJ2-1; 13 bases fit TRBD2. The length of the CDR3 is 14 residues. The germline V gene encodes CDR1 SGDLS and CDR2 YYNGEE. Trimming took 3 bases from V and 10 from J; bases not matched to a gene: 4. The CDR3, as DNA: TGTGCCAGCAGCGGCTTGACTAGCGGGGGGGAGCAGTTCTTC. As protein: CASSGLTSGGEQFF.

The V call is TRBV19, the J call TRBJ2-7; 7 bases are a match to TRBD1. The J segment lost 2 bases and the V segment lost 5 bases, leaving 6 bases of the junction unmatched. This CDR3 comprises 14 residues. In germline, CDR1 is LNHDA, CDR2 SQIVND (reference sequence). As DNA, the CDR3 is TGTGCCAGTAGTGAGGCCGGGACAGCCTACGAGCAGTACTTC. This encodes CASSEAGTAYEQYF.

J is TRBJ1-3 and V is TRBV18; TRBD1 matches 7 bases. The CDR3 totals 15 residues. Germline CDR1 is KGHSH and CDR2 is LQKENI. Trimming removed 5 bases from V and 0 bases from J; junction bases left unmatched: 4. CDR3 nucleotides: TGTGCCAGCTCAGACAGGGACCCCTCTGGAAACACCATATATTTT. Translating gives CASSDRDPSGNTIYF. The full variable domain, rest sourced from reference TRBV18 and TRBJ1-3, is NAGVMQNPRHLVRRRGQEARLRCSPMKGHSHVYWYRQLPEEGLKFMVYLQKENIIDESGMPKERFSAEFPKEGPSILRIQQVVRGDSAAYFCASSDRDPSGNTIYFGEGSWLTVV.

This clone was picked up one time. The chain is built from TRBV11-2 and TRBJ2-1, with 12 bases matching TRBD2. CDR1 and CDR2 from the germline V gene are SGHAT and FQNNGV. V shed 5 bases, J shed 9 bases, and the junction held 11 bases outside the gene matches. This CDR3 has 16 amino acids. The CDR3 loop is CASSPSLAGGPREQFF. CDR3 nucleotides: TGTGCCAGCAGCCCTTCTCTAGCGGGAGGGCCACGTGAGCAGTTCTTC. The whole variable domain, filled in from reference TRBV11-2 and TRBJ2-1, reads EAGVAQSPRYKIIEKRQSVAFWCNPISGHATLYWYQQILGQGPKLLIQFQNNGVVDDSQLPKDRFSAERLKGVDSTLKIQPAKLEDSAVYLCASSPSLAGGPREQFFGPGTRLTVL.

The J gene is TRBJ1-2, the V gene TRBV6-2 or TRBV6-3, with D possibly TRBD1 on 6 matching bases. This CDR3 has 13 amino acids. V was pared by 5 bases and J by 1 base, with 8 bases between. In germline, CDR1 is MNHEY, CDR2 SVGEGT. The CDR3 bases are TGTGCCAGCAGTCGACAGGTTAACTATGGCTACACCTTC. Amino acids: CASSRQVNYGYTF.

The CDR3 reads CASSLPNLGYEQYF. The CDR3 bases are TGTGCCAGCAGTTTACCCAACCTAGGCTACGAGCAGTACTTC. The rearrangement joins TRBV28 to TRBJ2-7, with D unclear. The V end lost 2 bases, the J end lost 3 bases, and 11 bases lay between the germline ends. The CDR3 contains 14 residues. CDR1 is MDHEN and CDR2 is SYDVKM in the germline V gene. Filled out from reference TRBV28 and TRBJ2-7, the complete variable domain reads DVKVTQSSRYLVKRTGEKVFLECVQDMDHENMFWYRQDPGLGLRLIYFSYDVKMKEKGDIPEGYSVSREKKERFSLILESASTNQTSMYLCASSLPNLGYEQYFGPGTRLTVT.

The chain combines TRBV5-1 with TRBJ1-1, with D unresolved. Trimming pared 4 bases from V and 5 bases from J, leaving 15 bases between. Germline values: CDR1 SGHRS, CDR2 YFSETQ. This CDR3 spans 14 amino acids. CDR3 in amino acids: CASSPQFRGTEAFF. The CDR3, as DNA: TGCGCCAGCAGCCCGCAATTTCGGGGAACTGAAGCTTTCTTT.

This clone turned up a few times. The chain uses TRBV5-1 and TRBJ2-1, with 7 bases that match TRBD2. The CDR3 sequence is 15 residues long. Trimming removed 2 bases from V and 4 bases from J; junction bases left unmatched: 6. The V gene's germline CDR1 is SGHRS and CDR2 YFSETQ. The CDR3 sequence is CASSFILADYNEQFF. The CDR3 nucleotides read TGCGCCAGCAGCTTCATTCTAGCGGATTACAATGAGCAGTTCTTC.

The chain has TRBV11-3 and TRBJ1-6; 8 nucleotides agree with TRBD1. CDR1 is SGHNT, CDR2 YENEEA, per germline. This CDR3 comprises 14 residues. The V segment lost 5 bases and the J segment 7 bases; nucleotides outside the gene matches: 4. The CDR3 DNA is TGTGCCAGCAGCGCCCACAGGGGGAATTCACCCCTCCACTTT. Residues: CASSAHRGNSPLHF.

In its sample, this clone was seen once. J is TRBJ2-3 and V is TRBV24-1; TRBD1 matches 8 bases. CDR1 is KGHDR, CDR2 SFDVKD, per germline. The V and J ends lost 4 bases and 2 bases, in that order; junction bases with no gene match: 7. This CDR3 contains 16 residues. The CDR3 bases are TGTGCCACCAGTGAAGCCAACAGGGGGGTCACAGATACGCAGTATTTT. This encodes CATSEANRGVTDTQYF.

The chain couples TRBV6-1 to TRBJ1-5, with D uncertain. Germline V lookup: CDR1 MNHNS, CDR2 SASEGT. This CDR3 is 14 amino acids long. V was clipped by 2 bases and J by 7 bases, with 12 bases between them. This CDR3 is CASSEWLGEQPQHF. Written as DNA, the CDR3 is TGTGCCAGCAGTGAATGGCTGGGAGAGCAGCCCCAGCATTTT.

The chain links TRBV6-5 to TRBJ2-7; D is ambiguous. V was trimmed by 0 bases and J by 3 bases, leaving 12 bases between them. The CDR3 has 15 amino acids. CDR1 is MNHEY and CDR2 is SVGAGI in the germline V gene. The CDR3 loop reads CASSYSYGRGYEQYF. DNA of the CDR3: TGTGCCAGCAGTTACTCGTATGGCAGAGGCTACGAGCAGTACTTC.

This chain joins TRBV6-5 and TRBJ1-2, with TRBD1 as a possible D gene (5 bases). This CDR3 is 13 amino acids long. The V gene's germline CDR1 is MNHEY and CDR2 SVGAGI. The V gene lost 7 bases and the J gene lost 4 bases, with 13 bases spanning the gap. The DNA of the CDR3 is TGTGCCAGCACCGGAAGGGGCTTCTATGGCTACACCTTC. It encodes CASTGRGFYGYTF.

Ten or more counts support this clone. CDR3 residues: CASSPVGATNEKLFF. The CDR3, as DNA: TGTGCCAGCAGCCCCGTTGGAGCAACTAATGAAAAACTGTTTTTT. The chain couples TRBV7-9 to TRBJ1-4; D ambiguous. This CDR3 is built from 15 residues. V was pared by 5 bases and J by 0 bases, with 10 bases between. The germline CDR1 and CDR2 sequences are SEHNR and FQNEAQ (reference sequence).

CDR3 DNA: TGCAGTGCTCGTATTAATGAAAAACTGTTTTTT. It is translated as CSARINEKLFF. The V call is TRBV20-1, the J call TRBJ1-4; D is unresolved. There are 11 residues in the CDR3. V lost 5 bases to trimming and J lost 4 bases, with 5 bases between them. CDR1 DFQATT and CDR2 SNEGSKA come from the germline V gene (reference sequence).

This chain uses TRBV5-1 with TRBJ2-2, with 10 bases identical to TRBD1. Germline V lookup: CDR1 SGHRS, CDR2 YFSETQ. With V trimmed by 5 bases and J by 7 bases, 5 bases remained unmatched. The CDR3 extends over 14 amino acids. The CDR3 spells CASRTGGGNGELFF. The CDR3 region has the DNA TGCGCCAGCAGGACAGGGGGCGGAAACGGGGAGCTGTTTTTT.

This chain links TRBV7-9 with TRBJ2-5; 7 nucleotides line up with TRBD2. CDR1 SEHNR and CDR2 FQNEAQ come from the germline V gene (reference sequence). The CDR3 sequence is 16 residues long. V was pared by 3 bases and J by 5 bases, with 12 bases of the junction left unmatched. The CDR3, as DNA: TGTGCCAGCAGCTTTGAGCGGGGAACGCTGCGGGAGACCCAGTACTTC. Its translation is CASSFERGTLRETQYF.

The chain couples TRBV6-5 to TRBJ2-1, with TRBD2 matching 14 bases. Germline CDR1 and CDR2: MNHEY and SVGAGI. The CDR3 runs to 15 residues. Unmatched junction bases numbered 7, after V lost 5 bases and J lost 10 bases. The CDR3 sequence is CASSQGLAGVQEQFF. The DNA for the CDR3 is TGTGCCAGCAGTCAGGGACTAGCGGGAGTACAGGAGCAGTTCTTC.

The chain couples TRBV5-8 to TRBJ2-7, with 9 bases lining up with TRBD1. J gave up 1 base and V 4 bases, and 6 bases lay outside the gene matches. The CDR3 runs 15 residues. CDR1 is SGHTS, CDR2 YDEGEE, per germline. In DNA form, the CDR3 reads TGTGCCAGCAGCCCCGGGACAGGGCTATCCTACGAGCAGTACTTC. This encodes CASSPGTGLSYEQYF. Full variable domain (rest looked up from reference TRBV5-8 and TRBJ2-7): EAGVTQSPTHLIKTRGQQATLRCSPISGHTSVYWYQQALGLGLQFLLWYDEGEERNRGNFPPRFSGRQFPNYSSELNVNALELEDSALYLCASSPGTGLSYEQYFGPGTRLTVT.

The chain's CDR3 is CASSQVGTYNEQFF. CDR3 in DNA: TGTGCCAGCAGCCAAGTTGGCACATACAATGAGCAGTTCTTC. This chain links TRBV14 with TRBJ2-1; unclear D gene. Germline assignment: CDR1 SGHDN and CDR2 FVKESK. CDR3 size: 14 residues. Trimming shortened V by 1 base and J by 4 bases, and 8 bases separated the two germline ends.

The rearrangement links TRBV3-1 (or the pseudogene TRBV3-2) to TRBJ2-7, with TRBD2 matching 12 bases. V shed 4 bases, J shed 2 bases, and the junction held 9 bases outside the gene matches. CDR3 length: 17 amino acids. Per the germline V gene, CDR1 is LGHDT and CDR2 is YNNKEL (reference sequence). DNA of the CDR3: TGTGCCAGCAGCCCCGGGACTAGCGGGTTGGCTGCCTACGAGCAGTACTTC. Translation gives CASSPGTSGLAAYEQYF.

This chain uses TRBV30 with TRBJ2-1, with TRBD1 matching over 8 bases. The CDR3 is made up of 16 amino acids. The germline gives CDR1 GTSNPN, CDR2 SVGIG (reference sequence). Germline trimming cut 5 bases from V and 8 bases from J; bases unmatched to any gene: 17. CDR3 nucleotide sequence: TGTGCCTGGGAAGGAGACGGGACAGGAGGTCGGCATGAGCAGTTCTTC. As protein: CAWEGDGTGGRHEQFF.

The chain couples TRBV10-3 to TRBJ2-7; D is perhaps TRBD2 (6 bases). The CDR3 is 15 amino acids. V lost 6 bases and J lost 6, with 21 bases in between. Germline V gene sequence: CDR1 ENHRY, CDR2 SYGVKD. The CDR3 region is CAISRLDGGRGEQYF. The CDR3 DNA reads TGTGCCATCAGCCGACTAGATGGCGGTAGGGGCGAGCAGTACTTC.